This TCR beta chain is from a study of siplizumab effects on memory and regulatory T cells. Across the whole study: Mixed lymphocyte reactions came in pairs, receiving siplizumab at roughly 0.9 ug/mL or receiving no drug.

General study results and limits: Roughly 80-97% of proliferating CD4+ or CD8+ clones defied assignment to a naive or memory phenotype. Under siplizumab, an average roughly 69% of mappable alloreactive CD4+ clones were Treg-derived, compared with approximately 27% in controls.

This clone qualifies as large. Antigen specificity is unknown. Responder and stimulator cells in the mixed lymphocyte reaction were cultured together for more than five days at 37°C. Repertoires were generated with immunoSEQ multiplex PCR, while TCRdb's copy carries only in-frame clones and drops some. The data show 9,500 to 13,000 clones, 43% seen once. This CDR3 spans 15 amino acids. Germline V gives CDR1 MGHRA, CDR2 YSYEKL. V lost 4 bases and J lost 4, with 11 bases in between. The chain joins TRBV4-1 to TRBJ2-6; D ambiguous. This receptor was taken from a human donor in good health; the cells came from an allogeneic mixed lymphocyte reaction. The sequenced sample was CFSE-low (dividing) CD8+ T cells sorted from an allogeneic mixed lymphocyte reaction. In DNA, the CDR3 is TGCGCCAGCAGCCCGCTGGCTCAAGGGGCCAACGTCCTGACTTTC. Translating gives CASSPLAQGANVLTF.